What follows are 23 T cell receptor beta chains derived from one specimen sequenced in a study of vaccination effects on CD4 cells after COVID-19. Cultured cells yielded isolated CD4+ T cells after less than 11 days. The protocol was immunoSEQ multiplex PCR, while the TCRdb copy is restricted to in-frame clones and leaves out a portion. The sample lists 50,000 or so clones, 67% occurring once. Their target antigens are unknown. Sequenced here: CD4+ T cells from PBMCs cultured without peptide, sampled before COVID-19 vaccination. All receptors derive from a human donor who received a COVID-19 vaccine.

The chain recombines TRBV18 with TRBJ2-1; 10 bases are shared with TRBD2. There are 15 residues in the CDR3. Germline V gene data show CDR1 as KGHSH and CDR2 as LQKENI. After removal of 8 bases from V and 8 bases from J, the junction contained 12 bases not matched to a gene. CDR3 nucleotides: TGTGCCAGCACACGGACTAGCGGCGGTTTAGATGAGCAGTTCTTC. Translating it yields CASTRTSGGLDEQFF.

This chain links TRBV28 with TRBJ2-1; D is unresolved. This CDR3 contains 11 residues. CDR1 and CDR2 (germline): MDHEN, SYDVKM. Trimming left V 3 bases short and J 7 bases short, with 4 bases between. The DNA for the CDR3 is TGTGCCAGCAGTTTCCCGAATGAGCAGTTCTTC. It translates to CASSFPNEQFF.

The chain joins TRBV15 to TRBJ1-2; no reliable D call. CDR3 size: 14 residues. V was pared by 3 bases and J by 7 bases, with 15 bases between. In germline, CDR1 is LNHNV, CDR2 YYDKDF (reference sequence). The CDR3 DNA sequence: TGTGCCACCAGCAGGGTCTCAAAATTGAGTGGCTACACCTTC. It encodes CATSRVSKLSGYTF.

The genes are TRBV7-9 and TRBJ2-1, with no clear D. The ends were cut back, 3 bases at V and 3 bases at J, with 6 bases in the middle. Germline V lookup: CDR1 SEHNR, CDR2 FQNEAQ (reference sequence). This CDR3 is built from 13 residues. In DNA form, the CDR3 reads TGTGCCAGCAGCTTGAATAACTACAATGAGCAGTTCTTC. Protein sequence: CASSLNNYNEQFF.

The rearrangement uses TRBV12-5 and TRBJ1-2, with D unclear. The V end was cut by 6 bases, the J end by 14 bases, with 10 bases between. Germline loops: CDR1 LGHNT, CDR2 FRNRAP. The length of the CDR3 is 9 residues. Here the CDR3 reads CASGGGPTF. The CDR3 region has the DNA TGTGCTAGTGGGGGTGGACCGACCTTC.

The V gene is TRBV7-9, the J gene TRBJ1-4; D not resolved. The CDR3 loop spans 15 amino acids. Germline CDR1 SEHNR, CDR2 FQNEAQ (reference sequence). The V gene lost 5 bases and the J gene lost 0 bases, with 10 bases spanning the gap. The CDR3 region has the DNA TGTGCCAGCAGCGTCCAGCGAGCAACTAATGAAAAACTGTTTTTT. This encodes CASSVQRATNEKLFF.

The CDR3 nucleotides are TGTGCCAGCAGTTACCGGCTAGCGGGGAACACCGGGGAGCTGTTTTTT. Translated: CASSYRLAGNTGELFF. The chain has TRBV6-6 and TRBJ2-2, with 8 bases matching TRBD2. This CDR3 region has 16 residues. Germline V lookup: CDR1 MNHNY, CDR2 SVGAGI (reference sequence). The ends lost 2 bases at V and 1 base at J; junction bases unmatched: 3.

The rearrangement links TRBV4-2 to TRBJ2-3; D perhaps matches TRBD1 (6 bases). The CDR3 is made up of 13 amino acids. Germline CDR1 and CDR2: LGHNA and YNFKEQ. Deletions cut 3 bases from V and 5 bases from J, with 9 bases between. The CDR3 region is CASSQTGRDTQYF. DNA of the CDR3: TGTGCCAGCAGCCAGACAGGCAGAGATACGCAGTATTTT.

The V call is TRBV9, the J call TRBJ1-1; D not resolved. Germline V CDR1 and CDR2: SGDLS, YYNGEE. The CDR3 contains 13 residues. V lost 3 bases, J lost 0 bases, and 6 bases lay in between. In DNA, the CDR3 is TGTGCCAGCAGCGAGTCAGTGAACACTGAAGCTTTCTTT. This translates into CASSESVNTEAFF. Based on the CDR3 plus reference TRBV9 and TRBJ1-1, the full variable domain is DSGVTQTPKHLITATGQRVTLRCSPRSGDLSVYWYQQSLDQGLQFLIQYYNGEERAKGNILERFSAQQFPDLHSELNLSSLELGDSALYFCASSESVNTEAFFGQGTRLTVV.

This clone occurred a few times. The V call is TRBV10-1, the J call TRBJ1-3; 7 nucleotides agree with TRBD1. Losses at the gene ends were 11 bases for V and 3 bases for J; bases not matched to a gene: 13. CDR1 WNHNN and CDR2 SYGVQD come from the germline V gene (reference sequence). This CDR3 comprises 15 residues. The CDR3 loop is CALDYTGTDGNTIYF. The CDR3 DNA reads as TGCGCCCTGGATTACACCGGGACAGATGGAAACACCATATATTTT.

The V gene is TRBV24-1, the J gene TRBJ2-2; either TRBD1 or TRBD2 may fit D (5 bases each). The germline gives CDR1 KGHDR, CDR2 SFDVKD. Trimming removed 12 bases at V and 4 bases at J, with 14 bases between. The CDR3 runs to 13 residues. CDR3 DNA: TGTGCCGCCGCTGGGGCGGGCACCGGGGAGCTGTTTTTT. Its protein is CAAAGAGTGELFF.

CDR3 region: CASSFGTVNTGELFF. The DNA of the CDR3 is TGTGCCAGCAGTTTCGGGACAGTCAACACCGGGGAGCTGTTTTTT. The chain couples TRBV6-5 to TRBJ2-2; 7 bases map to TRBD1. This CDR3 spans 15 amino acids. V lost 4 bases, J lost 2 bases, and 4 bases stayed unmatched. Per the germline V gene, CDR1 is MNHEY and CDR2 is SVGAGI.

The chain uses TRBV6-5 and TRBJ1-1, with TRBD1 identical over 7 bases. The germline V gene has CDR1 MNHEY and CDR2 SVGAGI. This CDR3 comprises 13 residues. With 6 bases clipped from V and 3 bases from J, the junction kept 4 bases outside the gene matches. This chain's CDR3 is CASSLTGDTEAFF. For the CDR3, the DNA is TGTGCCAGCAGCCTTACAGGGGACACTGAAGCTTTCTTT.

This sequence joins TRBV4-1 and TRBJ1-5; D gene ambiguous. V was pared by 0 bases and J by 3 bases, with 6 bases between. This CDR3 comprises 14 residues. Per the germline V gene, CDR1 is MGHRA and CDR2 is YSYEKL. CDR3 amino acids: CASSQEEANQPQHF. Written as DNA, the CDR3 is TGCGCCAGCAGCCAAGAGGAGGCCAATCAGCCCCAGCATTTT.

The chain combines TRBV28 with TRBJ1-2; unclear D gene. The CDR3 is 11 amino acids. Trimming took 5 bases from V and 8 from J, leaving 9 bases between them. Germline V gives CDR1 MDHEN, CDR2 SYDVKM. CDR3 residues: CASSTPGGYTF. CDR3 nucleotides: TGTGCCAGCAGTACGCCTGGCGGCTACACCTTC.

The chain's CDR3 is CAWSQSRHEQYF. The CDR3, as DNA: TGTGCCTGGAGTCAAAGCCGTCACGAGCAGTACTTC. The V call is TRBV30, the J call TRBJ2-7; D not resolved. The germline gives CDR1 GTSNPN, CDR2 SVGIG (reference sequence). Trimming removed 2 bases at V and 5 bases at J, with 10 bases between. This CDR3 has 12 amino acids.

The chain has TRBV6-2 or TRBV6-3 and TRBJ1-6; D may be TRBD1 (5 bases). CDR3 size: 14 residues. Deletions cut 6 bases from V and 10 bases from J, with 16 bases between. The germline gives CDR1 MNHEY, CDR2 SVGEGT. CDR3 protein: CASSTAGKRSPLHF. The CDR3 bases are TGTGCCAGCAGCACGGCAGGGAAGAGGTCACCCCTCCACTTT.

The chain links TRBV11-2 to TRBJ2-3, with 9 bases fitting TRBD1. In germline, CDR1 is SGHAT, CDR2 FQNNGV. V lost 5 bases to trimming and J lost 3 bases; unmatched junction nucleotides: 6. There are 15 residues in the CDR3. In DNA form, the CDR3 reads TGTGCCAGCAGCCAAAGACAGGGGGTGACAGATACGCAGTATTTT. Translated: CASSQRQGVTDTQYF.

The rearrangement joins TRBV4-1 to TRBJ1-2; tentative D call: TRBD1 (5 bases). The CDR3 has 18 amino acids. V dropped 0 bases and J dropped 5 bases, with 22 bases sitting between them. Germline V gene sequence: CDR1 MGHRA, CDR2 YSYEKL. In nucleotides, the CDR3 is TGCGCCAGCAGCCAAGAAGGACGCGGAGGGGATGATCGGTATGGCTACACCTTC. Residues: CASSQEGRGGDDRYGYTF.

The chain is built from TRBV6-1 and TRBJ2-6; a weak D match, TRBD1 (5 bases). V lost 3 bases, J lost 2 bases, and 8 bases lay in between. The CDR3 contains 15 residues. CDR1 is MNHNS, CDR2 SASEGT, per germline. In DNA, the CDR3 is TGTGCCAGCAGTGAGCAGGGCGCTGGGGCCAACGTCCTGACTTTC. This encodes CASSEQGAGANVLTF.

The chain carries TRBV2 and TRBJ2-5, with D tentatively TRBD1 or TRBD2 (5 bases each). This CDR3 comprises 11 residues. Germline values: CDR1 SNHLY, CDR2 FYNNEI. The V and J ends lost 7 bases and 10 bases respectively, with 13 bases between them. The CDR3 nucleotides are TGTGCCAGCACGGGGCTACGGGACCAGTACTTC. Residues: CASTGLRDQYF.

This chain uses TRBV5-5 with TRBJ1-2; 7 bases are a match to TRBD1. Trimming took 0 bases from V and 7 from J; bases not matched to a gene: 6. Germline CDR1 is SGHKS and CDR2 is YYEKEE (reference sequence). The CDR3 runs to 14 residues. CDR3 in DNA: TGTGCCAGCAGCTTGGGCACAGGGGACGGTGGCTACACCTTC. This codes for CASSLGTGDGGYTF.

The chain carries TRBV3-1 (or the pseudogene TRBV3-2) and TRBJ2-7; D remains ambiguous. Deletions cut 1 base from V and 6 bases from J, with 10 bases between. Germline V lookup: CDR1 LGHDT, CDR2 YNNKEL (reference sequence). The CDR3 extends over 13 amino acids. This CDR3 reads CASSQVPPAEQYF. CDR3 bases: TGTGCCAGCAGCCAAGTCCCCCCCGCCGAGCAGTACTTC.